Listed below are T cell receptor beta chains from one sample, sequenced in a study of shared clonotypes between healthy human individuals. The protocol was immunoSEQ multiplex PCR, while the TCRdb copy is restricted to in-frame clones and leaves out a portion. Here the sample spans about 1.4 million clones, approximately 96% being singletons. Material: naive CD4+ T cells sorted from blood. All receptors derive from a man aged 25 to 40 in good health. CDR3s leave out the opening cysteine and the closing phenylalanine or tryptophan. The D gene is left open where the match is weak. Size values are once, few and many counts, or a class for expanded clones, and some rows have none.

abundance,d_gene,v_gene,j_gene,CDR3aa
NA,NA,TRBV7-6,TRBJ2-5,ASSLVRSAPAVETQY
NA,NA,TRBV29-1,TRBJ1-3,SVDPEGGGNTIY
NA,TRBD2,TRBV6-1,TRBJ2-2,ASAQIAGSGELF
NA,NA,TRBV14,TRBJ2-1,ASSQAGTQF
NA,TRBD2,TRBV4-2,TRBJ2-4,ASSPDSGEAGGAKNIQY
once,NA,TRBV4-3,TRBJ1-5,ASSQGYKNSNQPQH
NA,TRBD1,TRBV19,TRBJ1-2,ASSTTGKWDGYT
NA,NA,TRBV15,TRBJ1-5,ATSSPGNSNQPQH
once,NA,TRBV5-4,TRBJ2-1,ASSLDSSSYNEQF
NA,NA,TRBV6-1,TRBJ2-7,ASKGTVAHEQY